A selection of T cell receptor beta chains follows, all from one sample in a study of T cell repertoires in cytomegalovirus infection. These receptors' targets are unknown. One entry per CDR3 protein results from TCRdb running MiXCR on the reads. Here the sample spans 450,000 to 650,000 distinct CDR3 sequences, roughly 42% being singletons. The sequenced sample was cultured PBMCs, obtained from culture after CMV antigen stimulation. The source of these receptors is a human donor in good health (CMV status not recorded). Some clones in this sample may be carry-over from other donors' samples. Each CDR3 is given with its conserved first and last residue. D genes are given only for firm matches. Expanded clones are given a class, and other clones once, few, many or no size at all.

TRBJ2-1,TRBV5-5,TRBD1,-,TGTGCCAGCAGCCACTACCCCGGGACAGGGGCGCGGAATGAGCAGTTCTTC,CASSHYPGTGARNEQFF
TRBJ2-7,TRBV25-1,-,-,TGTGCCAGCAGTGAATTTGGGGTCGGTGTCGAGCAGTACTTC,CASSEFGVGVEQYF
TRBJ1-2,TRBV5-6,TRBD1,-,TGTGCCAGCAGCTTTCAGGACAGGCCCTACTATGGCTACACCTTC,CASSFQDRPYYGYTF
TRBJ2-7,TRBV10-3,TRBD2,-,TGTGCCATCAGTGCTAACCCGGCTAGCGGGGCCTACGAGCAGTACTTC,CAISANPASGAYEQYF
TRBJ2-4,TRBV3-1,TRBD2,-,TGTGCCAGCAGCCTCTTTACTAGCGCCCTAGCCAAAAACATTCAGTACTTC,CASSLFTSALAKNIQYF
TRBJ2-2,TRBV27,TRBD2,few,TGTGCCAGCAGTTCCACGACGGGGGGGAACACCGGGGAGCTGTTTTTT,CASSSTTGGNTGELFF
TRBJ2-6,TRBV5-1,-,-,TGCGCCAGCAGCTTGGGGGTGAGCTCTGGGGCCAACGTCCTGACTTTC,CASSLGVSSGANVLTF
TRBJ2-3,TRBV6-1,TRBD2,few,TGTGCCAGCAGTGAAGCGCCAGCGGGGGGTACTGGAAGCACAGATACGCAGTATTTT,CASSEAPAGGTGSTDTQYF
TRBJ2-5,TRBV7-9,-,-,TGTGCCAGCAGTCTCATGGCCTGGGGGTACCAAGAGACCCAGTACTTC,CASSLMAWGYQETQYF
TRBJ1-1,TRBV7-2,-,many,TGTGCCAGCAGCCGCGGACGGAACACTGAAGCTTTCTTT,CASSRGRNTEAFF
TRBJ2-1,TRBV6-6,TRBD1,-,TGTGCCAGCACCCGAGGGGGCCCGTCGGAGCAGTTCTTC,CASTRGGPSEQFF
TRBJ2-1,TRBV6-1,TRBD1,few,TGTGCCAGCAGTGACACCGGGACAGGGGGCAATGAGCAGTTCTTC,CASSDTGTGGNEQFF
TRBJ2-2,TRBV12-5,-,few,TGTGCTAGTGGGACATCTAACACCGGGGAGCTGTTTTTT,CASGTSNTGELFF
TRBJ2-5,TRBV27,-,few,TGTGCCAGCAGTGCCTCGGGGTACCAAGAGACCCAGTACTTC,CASSASGYQETQYF
TRBJ1-1,TRBV6-1,-,-,TGTGCCAGCAGTGAATGGGGCCCTGAAGCTTTCTTT,CASSEWGPEAFF
TRBJ2-1,TRBV20-1,-,-,TGCAGTGCTAATCCCCACAATGAGCAGTTCTTC,CSANPHNEQFF
TRBJ1-6,TRBV6-1,-,-,TGTGCCAGCAGTGAATTACGGGAGTTTGATTCACCCCTCCACTTT,CASSELREFDSPLHF
TRBJ2-7,TRBV5-1,TRBD1,-,TGCGCCAGCAGCTCAATGGCCACAGGGGGCGAGCAGTACTTC,CASSSMATGGEQYF
TRBJ2-1,TRBV15,-,-,TGTGCCACCAGCAGAGATAGTAGGGAGGATGAGCAGTTCTTC,CATSRDSREDEQFF
TRBJ1-4,TRBV7-2,TRBD1,many,TGTGCCAGCAGTTCGCGAAAAGGGGCAGGGGGGGAAAAACTGTTTTTT,CASSSRKGAGGEKLFF
TRBJ1-6,TRBV6-1,-,few,TGTGCCAGCAGTGGTCGGTCAGCTAATTCACCCCTCCACTTT,CASSGRSANSPLHF
TRBJ2-1,TRBV12-3/TRBV12-4,TRBD2,-,TGTGCCAGCAGCCTGGGACTAGCGGGGGGCGAGGCGTTCTTC,CASSLGLAGGEAFF